A single sample gave rise to the 30 T cell receptor beta chains below, sequenced in a study of siplizumab effects on memory and regulatory T cells. The protocol was immunoSEQ multiplex PCR, while the TCRdb copy is restricted to in-frame clones and leaves out a portion. The data contain around 110,000 clones, approximately 94% of them singletons. Sequenced: non-Treg CD4+ T cells sorted from blood. The source is a human donor in good health.

The chain joins TRBV11-3 to TRBJ2-1, with a weak D call TRBD2 (6 bases). Germline V CDR1 and CDR2: SGHNT, YENEEA. The V and J ends lost 5 bases and 7 bases respectively, with 15 bases between them. The CDR3 has 14 residues. The CDR3 spells CASSPRTSGNEQFF. For the CDR3, the DNA is TGTGCCAGCAGCCCTCGGACCAGCGGGAATGAGCAGTTCTTC.

J is TRBJ2-1 and V is TRBV9, with 9 bases fitting TRBD2. Germline-derived CDR1 and CDR2 are SGDLS and YYNGEE. With V trimmed by 4 bases and J by 1 base, 6 bases remained unmatched. The CDR3 sequence is 16 residues long. The CDR3 bases are TGTGCCAGCAGCTACGGACTAGCGTCATCCTACAATGAGCAGTTCTTC. As protein: CASSYGLASSYNEQFF.

The gene calls are TRBV7-2 and TRBJ2-1, with 11 bases fitting TRBD2. Germline CDR1 reads SGHTA; CDR2 reads FQGNSA. This CDR3 spans 15 amino acids. J gave up 8 bases and V 5 bases, and 8 bases lay outside the gene matches. The CDR3 reads CASSPHLAGGDEQFF. CDR3 coding DNA: TGTGCCAGCAGCCCCCATTTAGCGGGGGGGGATGAGCAGTTCTTC.

The rearrangement uses TRBV6-5 and TRBJ1-2; 7 bases line up with TRBD1. The CDR3 is 13 amino acids. The J segment lost 6 bases and the V segment lost 6 bases, leaving 7 bases of the junction unmatched. The germline V gene encodes CDR1 MNHEY and CDR2 SVGAGI. CDR3 bases: TGTGCCAGCAGCGACAGGGATATGGATGGCTACACCTTC. It yields the protein CASSDRDMDGYTF.

The CDR3 DNA is TGTGCCAGCTCGCCCCGGGTCGAACAGCCCCAGCATTTT. Translated, it gives CASSPRVEQPQHF. The chain has TRBV19 and TRBJ1-5; D not certain. The CDR3 runs 13 residues. The germline gives CDR1 LNHDA, CDR2 SQIVND (reference sequence). V dropped 9 bases and J dropped 7 bases, with 16 bases sitting between them. Drawing the rest from reference TRBV19 and TRBJ1-5, the complete variable domain is DGGITQSPKYLFRKEGQNVTLSCEQNLNHDAMYWYRQDPGQGLRLIYYSQIVNDFQKGDIAEGYSVSREKKESFPLTVTSAQKNPTAFYLCASSPRVEQPQHFGDGTRLSIL.

The chain has TRBV6-5 and TRBJ1-2; possibly TRBD1 for D (6 bases). This CDR3 has 13 residues. V lost 2 bases, J lost 8 bases, and 12 bases lay in between. Germline CDR1 and CDR2: MNHEY and SVGAGI. CDR3 sequence reads: CASSYVQGLGYTF. The CDR3 bases are TGTGCCAGCAGTTACGTACAGGGCTTGGGCTACACCTTC.

Points on this clone: One end of the junction is discordant with germline, which a read error may explain. V gene TRBV5-1 combines with J gene TRBJ2-4, with D possibly TRBD1 on 5 matching bases. CDR3 length: 14 amino acids. Germline-derived CDR1 and CDR2 are SGHRS and YFSETQ. Written as DNA, the CDR3 is TGCGCCAGCAGTCCGACAGAAGCCACAAACATTCAGTACTTC. It translates to CASSPTEATNIQYF.

This clone has only one observation. CDR3 residues: CASSLPRDRQFF. DNA of the CDR3: TGCGCCAGCAGCCTGCCCCGGGACAGGCAGTTCTTC. The rearrangement uses TRBV4-1 and TRBJ2-1; the match to TRBD1 covers 7 bases. CDR3 length: 12 amino acids. V was clipped by 4 bases and J by 12 bases; unmatched bases: 6. From germline, CDR1 is MGHRA and CDR2 YSYEKL.

V gene TRBV7-2 combines with J gene TRBJ2-5, with no clear D. V dropped 5 bases and J dropped 2 bases, with 9 bases sitting between them. Germline values: CDR1 SGHTA, CDR2 FQGNSA. This CDR3 region has 13 residues. The CDR3 DNA is TGTGCCAGCAGCCAAAACTATCAAGAGACCCAGTACTTC. Its protein product is CASSQNYQETQYF.

The rearrangement links TRBV5-4 to TRBJ2-1, with a possible D match to TRBD2 (6 bases). This CDR3 has 16 amino acids. The V gene lost 0 bases and the J gene lost 2 bases, with 12 bases spanning the gap. From germline, CDR1 is SGHNT and CDR2 YYREEE (reference sequence). The CDR3 bases are TGTGCCAGCAGCTTGGCGTGGGGGGATACCTACAATGAGCAGTTCTTC. The encoded protein is CASSLAWGDTYNEQFF. The whole variable domain, remainder taken from reference TRBV5-4 and TRBJ2-1, is ETGVTQSPTHLIKTRGQQVTLRCSSQSGHNTVSWYQQALGQGPQFIFQYYREEENGRGNFPPRFSGLQFPNYSSELNVNALELDDSALYLCASSLAWGDTYNEQFFGPGTRLTVL.

This clone occurred once. The junction departs from germline at one end; a sequencing error may be responsible. The chain combines TRBV7-8 with TRBJ2-1; D not resolved. The V gene's germline CDR1 is SGHVS and CDR2 FQNEAQ. This CDR3 region has 14 residues. The CDR3 protein is CASTPYPLDGRHLF. CDR3 nucleotide sequence: TGTGCCAGCACCCCCTACCCCCTCGACGGACGCCACCTCTTC.

The chain joins TRBV19 to TRBJ2-7; 8 bases map to TRBD2. V lost 6 bases and J lost 2; bases outside the gene matches: 15. Germline CDR1 is LNHDA and CDR2 is SQIVND (reference sequence). The CDR3 length is 17 residues. As DNA, the CDR3 is TGTGCCAGTAGCCATTTGGGAGGCGTGCGGGGGGCCTACGAGCAGTACTTC. It codes for CASSHLGGVRGAYEQYF.

The V call is TRBV6-5, the J call TRBJ1-1; D might be TRBD1 (5 bases). The V and J ends lost 5 bases and 2 bases respectively, with 15 bases between them. Germline V gene sequence: CDR1 MNHEY, CDR2 SVGAGI. The CDR3 has 15 amino acids. The CDR3 reads CASSSLGGFNTEAFF. The DNA for the CDR3 is TGTGCCAGCAGTAGCCTCGGGGGATTTAACACTGAAGCTTTCTTT.

The chain uses TRBV7-9 and TRBJ2-5; no firm D call. Germline lookup yields CDR1 SEHNR and CDR2 FQNEAQ (reference sequence). Trimming removed 5 bases at V and 3 bases at J, with 16 bases between. The CDR3 loop spans 15 amino acids. CDR3 residues: CASSLGISSKETQYF. The CDR3 DNA is TGTGCCAGCAGCCTAGGTATTTCCTCCAAAGAGACCCAGTACTTC.

For this clone: Other DNA sequences in this sample translate to the same CDR3. The chain couples TRBV12-5 to TRBJ2-2; D gene ambiguous. This CDR3 is built from 14 residues. Trimming cost V 0 bases and J 2 bases, with 4 bases left between them. Germline V gene sequence: CDR1 LGHNT, CDR2 FRNRAP. The CDR3 coding sequence is TGTGCTAGTGGTTTGGTCCCAAACACCGGGGAGCTGTTTTTT. It is translated as CASGLVPNTGELFF.

The chain links TRBV6-4 to TRBJ1-5; 7 bases fit TRBD1. The ends lost 3 bases at V and 0 bases at J; junction bases unmatched: 14. The CDR3 consists of 19 residues. From germline, CDR1 is MRHNA and CDR2 SNTAGT. In nucleotides, the CDR3 is TGTGCCAGCAGTGAACCCCCCCCGGGACAGACGGATAGCAATCAGCCCCAGCATTTT. This encodes CASSEPPPGQTDSNQPQHF.

This clone was observed a few times. The chain employs TRBV27 and TRBJ2-2; perhaps TRBD2 as D (5 bases). CDR1 and CDR2 from the germline V gene are MNHEY and SMNVEV (reference sequence). The V end lost 2 bases, the J end lost 7 bases, and 8 bases lay between the germline ends. The CDR3 runs 13 residues. The CDR3: CASSLEGFGELFF. CDR3 DNA sequence: TGTGCCAGCAGTTTAGAGGGTTTCGGGGAGCTGTTTTTT.

As regards this clone: Within the sample, other DNA sequences also encode this same CDR3. The chain carries TRBV7-2 and TRBJ1-1; a weak D match, TRBD1 (6 bases). The germline CDR1 and CDR2 sequences are SGHTA and FQGNSA. The CDR3 is 13 residues long. The ends were cut back, 4 bases at V and 1 base at J, with 7 bases in the middle. CDR3 sequence reads: CASSSQGNTEAFF. The DNA of the CDR3 is TGTGCCAGCAGCTCACAGGGGAACACTGAAGCTTTCTTT.

The rearrangement uses TRBV7-2 and TRBJ2-5, with D hard to call. The CDR3 extends over 14 amino acids. Germline CDR1 reads SGHTA; CDR2 reads FQGNSA. Deletions cut 5 bases from V and 4 bases from J, with 14 bases between. The chain's CDR3 is CASSPLNTVETQYF. The CDR3 DNA reads as TGTGCCAGCAGCCCCCTTAATACCGTAGAGACCCAGTACTTC.

The gene calls are TRBV18 and TRBJ1-2; 9 positions agree with TRBD1. V dropped 3 bases and J dropped 1; count of bases not matched to a gene: 9. The CDR3 has 17 amino acids. CDR1 KGHSH and CDR2 LQKENI come from the germline V gene. CDR3 in amino acids: CASSPIPGQGSNYGYTF. The CDR3 DNA is TGTGCCAGCTCACCGATACCGGGACAGGGAAGTAACTATGGCTACACCTTC. The whole variable domain, remainder taken from reference TRBV18 and TRBJ1-2, is NAGVMQNPRHLVRRRGQEARLRCSPMKGHSHVYWYRQLPEEGLKFMVYLQKENIIDESGMPKERFSAEFPKEGPSILRIQQVVRGDSAAYFCASSPIPGQGSNYGYTFGSGTRLTVV.

This sequence joins TRBV5-5 and TRBJ1-2, with a weak D call TRBD1 (5 bases). Germline V gene sequence: CDR1 SGHKS, CDR2 YYEKEE (reference sequence). V shed 0 bases and J shed 8 bases, with 8 bases lying between them. CDR3 length equals 12 residues. The CDR3 is CASSLGQKGYTF. Here the CDR3 DNA reads TGTGCCAGCAGCTTGGGACAGAAAGGCTACACCTTC.

This rearrangement joins TRBV15 to TRBJ2-6; D is unresolved. The CDR3 extends over 13 amino acids. Between the trimmed V and J ends, which lost 6 bases and 4 bases, there was a span of 7 bases. Per the germline V gene, CDR1 is LNHNV and CDR2 is YYDKDF (reference sequence). CDR3: CATRQTGANVLTF. CDR3 coding DNA: TGTGCCACCAGACAGACCGGGGCCAACGTCCTGACTTTC.

V usage is TRBV6-5 and J usage is TRBJ1-1; D is ambiguous. The CDR3 has 12 amino acids. In germline, CDR1 is MNHEY, CDR2 SVGAGI. V lost 4 bases and J lost 4, with 7 bases in between. This CDR3 is CASSSSTTEAFF. The DNA for the CDR3 is TGTGCCAGCAGTTCGTCAACCACTGAAGCTTTCTTT.

The CDR3, as DNA: TGTGCCAGTAGTCCCGGGCCGGGGCTAGCGGGGGAAGAGACCCAGTACTTC. Translated, it gives CASSPGPGLAGEETQYF. The rearrangement links TRBV19 to TRBJ2-5, with TRBD2 matching 10 bases. This CDR3 region has 17 residues. Trimming cost V 5 bases and J 3 bases; bases outside gene matches: 12. Germline V gives CDR1 LNHDA, CDR2 SQIVND (reference sequence).

This chain uses TRBV7-6 with TRBJ1-2, with 7 bases that match TRBD1. The CDR3 extends over 13 amino acids. Germline CDR1 reads SGHVS; CDR2 reads FNYEAQ. J lost 4 bases, V lost 5 bases, and 4 bases had no gene match. CDR3 region: CASSRQGFYGYTF. The CDR3 coding sequence is TGTGCCAGCAGCAGACAGGGATTCTATGGCTACACCTTC.

The count of this clone is one. V usage is TRBV5-5 and J usage is TRBJ1-1; D is unresolved. The CDR3 has 14 residues. V was trimmed by 4 bases and J by 5 bases, leaving 15 bases between them. Germline lookup yields CDR1 SGHKS and CDR2 YYEKEE (reference sequence). The DNA for the CDR3 is TGTGCCAGCAGCATACTCCTCTTGTCTACTGAAGCTTTCTTT. Translation gives CASSILLLSTEAFF.

The J gene is TRBJ2-7, the V gene TRBV6-5, with 8 bases lining up with TRBD1. J was trimmed by 4 bases and V by 6 bases; bases with no gene match: 11. This CDR3 is 15 amino acids long. Germline CDR1 and CDR2: MNHEY and SVGAGI. The CDR3 nucleotides are TGTGCCAGCAGACCTGGGGCAGGGGGCGGATACGAGCAGTACTTC. Its translation is CASRPGAGGGYEQYF.

The J gene is TRBJ2-3, the V gene TRBV19; 15 bases fit TRBD2. The CDR3 spans 19 residues. V gave up 5 bases and J gave up 3 bases; unmatched junction bases: 12. The germline V gene encodes CDR1 LNHDA and CDR2 SQIVND (reference sequence). The CDR3 nucleotides are TGTGCCAGTAGTCCCCCGGGACTAGCGGGAGGATCATGGACAGATACGCAGTATTTT. Its protein is CASSPPGLAGGSWTDTQYF.

V gene TRBV13 combines with J gene TRBJ1-4, with D possibly matching TRBD1 (5 bases). Germline CDR1 PRHDT, CDR2 FYEKMQ (reference sequence). CDR3 length: 13 residues. V lost 5 bases to trimming and J lost 5 bases, with 9 bases between them. CDR3 protein: CASSVGRNEKLFF. In nucleotides, the CDR3 is TGTGCCAGCAGCGTGGGACGAAATGAAAAACTGTTTTTT.

The J gene is TRBJ1-1, the V gene TRBV29-1; 7 positions match TRBD1. The V segment lost 8 bases and the J segment 4 bases; nucleotides outside the gene matches: 10. The CDR3 spans 13 residues. Germline lookup yields CDR1 SQVTM and CDR2 ANQGSEA. CDR3: CSSKEQGSTEAFF. CDR3 DNA: TGCAGCTCTAAGGAACAGGGGAGCACTGAAGCTTTCTTT.